This T cell receptor beta chain was recovered during a study of cytomegalovirus exposure and HLA in healthy donors. Study-wide context: A prior study identified over 100 million unique TCR beta sequences from roughly 170 million T cells.

Points on this clone: Its antigen is not identified.

Study outcomes and limitations: The authors considered a cluster of highly shared sequence variants likely to be a sequencing artifact.

The PCR ran on 60 Vbeta and 13 Jbeta primers. Sequenced by immunoSEQ multiplex PCR; TCRdb stores in-frame clones only, minus some. Here the sample spans about 120,000 clones, 50% to 80% being singletons. Each of the donors was a healthy bone marrow donor. From germline, CDR1 is MNHEY and CDR2 SMNVEV (reference sequence). The CDR3 extends over 13 amino acids. V was clipped by 5 bases and J by 5 bases, with 12 bases between them. The chain joins TRBV27 to TRBJ1-1; TRBD1 is a possible D gene (6 bases). The clonotype comes from a woman between 40 and 55 years old in good health and CMV-seropositive. Sequencing was carried out using PBMCs. The CDR3 coding sequence is TGTGCCAGCAGTAAAACAGGGAAAACTGAAGCTTTCTTT. Its protein is CASSKTGKTEAFF.